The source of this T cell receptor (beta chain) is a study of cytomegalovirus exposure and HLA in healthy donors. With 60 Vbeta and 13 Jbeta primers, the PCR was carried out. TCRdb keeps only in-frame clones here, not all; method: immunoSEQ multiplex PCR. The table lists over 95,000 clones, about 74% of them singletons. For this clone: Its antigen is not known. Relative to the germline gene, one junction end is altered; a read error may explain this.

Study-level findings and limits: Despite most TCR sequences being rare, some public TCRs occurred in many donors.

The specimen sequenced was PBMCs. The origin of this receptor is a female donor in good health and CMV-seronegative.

CDR3 in amino acids: CSSSPDRGKNEKLFF. For the CDR3, the DNA is TGTTCCAGCAGCCCCGACAGGGGAAAGAATGAAAAACTGTTTTTT. This rearrangement joins TRBV7-9 to TRBJ1-4, with TRBD1 matching over 8 bases. The CDR3 has 15 amino acids. Germline loops: CDR1 SEHNR, CDR2 FQNEAQ (reference sequence).